This passage covers 30 T cell receptor beta chains from one sample sequenced in a study of cytomegalovirus exposure and HLA in healthy donors. Amplification used 60 Vbeta primers and 13 Jbeta primers. Method: immunoSEQ multiplex PCR; TCRdb's copy keeps in-frame clones and lacks some. This sample's table reports roughly 120,000 clones. The sequenced sample was PBMCs. The receptors originated from a man aged 25 to 40 in good health and CMV-seronegative.

The rearrangement uses TRBV5-1 and TRBJ2-7, with 7 bases aligning to TRBD2. In germline, CDR1 is SGHRS, CDR2 YFSETQ. With V trimmed by 4 bases and J by 1 base, 11 bases remained unmatched. The CDR3 totals 16 residues. CDR3 amino acids: CASSPNLAVNSYEQYF. The CDR3 DNA sequence: TGCGCCAGCAGCCCCAATCTAGCGGTCAATTCCTACGAGCAGTACTTC.

The rearrangement links TRBV9 to TRBJ2-5; 7 positions agree with TRBD2. Per germline, CDR1 SGDLS and CDR2 YYNGEE. This CDR3 spans 13 amino acids. J was trimmed by 2 bases and V by 2 bases; bases with no gene match: 0. The CDR3 DNA reads TGTGCCAGCAGCGTTAGCGGGCAAGAGACCCAGTACTTC. Its protein is CASSVSGQETQYF.

The chain employs TRBV30 and TRBJ1-1; D gene ambiguous. Germline loops: CDR1 GTSNPN, CDR2 SVGIG (reference sequence). V was cut by 5 bases and J by 1 base, with 8 bases left in between. The CDR3 runs 12 residues. DNA of the CDR3: TGTGCCTGGGGAGGGTCGAACACTGAAGCTTTCTTT. Protein sequence: CAWGGSNTEAFF. The entire variable domain, with the rest obtained from reference TRBV30 and TRBJ1-1, is as follows: SQTIHQWPATLVQPVGSPLSLECTVEGTSNPNLYWYRQAAGRGLQLLFYSVGIGQISSEVPQNLSASRPQDRQFILSSKKLLLSDSGFYLCAWGGSNTEAFFGQGTRLTVV.

The rearrangement joins TRBV2 to TRBJ2-1; TRBD2 matches 9 bases. Germline CDR1 reads SNHLY; CDR2 reads FYNNEI. V lost 10 bases to trimming and J lost 12 bases; unmatched junction nucleotides: 10. The CDR3 spans 12 residues. The CDR3 sequence: CATRLAGDGQFF. In DNA, the CDR3 is TGTGCCACCCGCTTAGCGGGAGATGGGCAGTTCTTC. Looking up the rest from reference TRBV2 and TRBJ2-1 gives the full variable domain: EPEVTQTPSHQVTQMGQEVILRCVPISNHLYFYWYRQILGQKVEFLVSFYNNEISEKSEIFDDQFSVERPDGSNFTLKIRSTKLEDSAMYFCATRLAGDGQFFGPGTRLTVL.

Details on this clone: The same CDR3 also results from other DNA sequences found in this sample. The CDR3 DNA reads as TGTGCCATCAGTGAATCGCCACACAGGGAGCTAGGTCAGCCCCAGCATTTT. Protein sequence: CAISESPHRELGQPQHF. The chain employs TRBV10-3 and TRBJ1-5; D is perhaps TRBD1 (6 bases). This CDR3 is 17 amino acids long. The germline V and J ends were trimmed by 3 bases and 6 bases, with 21 bases remaining between them. Germline V CDR1 and CDR2: ENHRY, SYGVKD.

The chain employs TRBV19 and TRBJ2-7; TRBD1 matches at 10 bases. This CDR3 spans 16 amino acids. The V gene's germline CDR1 is LNHDA and CDR2 SQIVND (reference sequence). With V trimmed by 3 bases and J by 2 bases, 7 bases remained unmatched. This CDR3 is CASSIKTGTGAYEQYF. The CDR3 coding sequence is TGTGCCAGTAGTATCAAAACCGGGACAGGGGCCTACGAGCAGTACTTC.

The chain has TRBV4-1 and TRBJ1-4, with TRBD1 matching 10 bases. This CDR3 has 15 residues. J was trimmed by 8 bases and V by 8 bases; bases with no gene match: 11. From germline, CDR1 is MGHRA and CDR2 YSYEKL. The CDR3 loop is CASRRVTGGMEKLFF. The CDR3 nucleotides read TGCGCCAGCCGGAGAGTGACAGGGGGCATGGAAAAACTGTTTTTT.

The rearrangement links TRBV10-2 to TRBJ1-1; 8 bases fit TRBD1. V lost 0 bases to trimming and J lost 6 bases; unmatched junction nucleotides: 9. The germline V gene has CDR1 WSHSY and CDR2 SAAADI. The CDR3 is 16 residues long. This chain's CDR3 is CASSESEFGQGSEAFF. The CDR3 DNA reads as TGCGCCAGCAGTGAGTCAGAGTTCGGACAGGGCTCTGAAGCTTTCTTT.

The chain employs TRBV11-2 and TRBJ1-6, with 8 nucleotides matching TRBD1. V lost 5 bases to trimming and J lost 7 bases; unmatched junction nucleotides: 7. Germline V gene lookup returns CDR1 SGHAT and CDR2 FQNNGV. The CDR3 has 15 residues. The CDR3 coding sequence is TGTGCCAGCAGCGCAGGACAGGGTCCGAATTCACCCCTCCACTTT. Its protein is CASSAGQGPNSPLHF.

The genes are TRBV2 and TRBJ1-1; no definite D call. The V and J ends lost 4 bases and 11 bases respectively, with 11 bases between them. This CDR3 spans 11 amino acids. Germline loops: CDR1 SNHLY, CDR2 FYNNEI. The CDR3 region is CASSGDRPAFF. For the CDR3, the DNA is TGTGCCAGCAGTGGCGATCGTCCTGCTTTCTTT.

V usage is TRBV7-9 and J usage is TRBJ2-1, with 10 bases fitting TRBD2. V lost 11 bases, J lost 6 bases, and 16 bases stayed unmatched. The CDR3 loop spans 16 amino acids. CDR1 and CDR2 from the germline V gene are SEHNR and FQNEAQ (reference sequence). CDR3 residues: CAAPVLPAGGPNEQFF. The CDR3 nucleotides are TGTGCCGCCCCCGTTTTGCCAGCGGGAGGGCCCAATGAGCAGTTCTTC.

The chain couples TRBV5-1 to TRBJ2-2; the match to TRBD1 covers 10 bases. The germline V gene has CDR1 SGHRS and CDR2 YFSETQ. Losses at the gene ends were 4 bases for V and 4 bases for J; bases not matched to a gene: 10. The CDR3 has 17 amino acids. The CDR3 coding sequence is TGCGCCAGCAGCCTCCGGCTGGACAGGGGGTCCACCGGGGAGCTGTTTTTT. Translated, it gives CASSLRLDRGSTGELFF.

This chain uses TRBV15 with TRBJ1-3, with D unclear. Trimming took 0 bases from V and 7 from J, leaving 7 bases between them. Per the germline V gene, CDR1 is LNHNV and CDR2 is YYDKDF (reference sequence). The CDR3 runs 13 residues. The CDR3 region is CATSRDERNTIYF. In DNA, the CDR3 is TGTGCCACCAGCAGAGACGAGAGGAACACCATATATTTT.

This chain uses TRBV7-9 with TRBJ2-1; TRBD1 is a possible D gene (5 bases). CDR1 is SEHNR, CDR2 FQNEAQ, per germline (reference sequence). The CDR3 is made up of 13 amino acids. V lost 6 bases and J lost 5, with 11 bases in between. CDR3 nucleotide sequence: TGTGCCAGCAGTGTTGGGGCGAACAATGAGCAGTTCTTC. Translating gives CASSVGANNEQFF.

This chain connects TRBV6-5 to TRBJ2-5; 12 bases align to TRBD2. Unmatched junction bases numbered 9, after V lost 5 bases and J lost 11 bases. Germline CDR1 is MNHEY and CDR2 is SVGAGI. The CDR3 loop spans 14 amino acids. CDR3 sequence: CASSRLAGEGEQYF. The DNA for the CDR3 is TGTGCCAGCAGTCGACTAGCGGGAGAAGGGGAGCAGTACTTC.

This chain uses TRBV7-8 with TRBJ2-5, with D unresolved. The tail of the sequence fits TRBJ2-7 better, so the J call may be wrong. This CDR3 has 11 amino acids. Germline V gene sequence: CDR1 SGHVS, CDR2 FQNEAQ. CDR3 DNA: TGTGCCAGCAGCTTTCTCAACGAGCAGTACTTC. Amino acid sequence: CASSFLNEQYF.

The rearrangement uses TRBV2 and TRBJ2-1; 7 bases map to TRBD1. The CDR3 extends over 14 amino acids. With V trimmed by 6 bases and J by 8 bases, 10 bases remained unmatched. Per the germline V gene, CDR1 is SNHLY and CDR2 is FYNNEI. The CDR3 DNA reads TGTGCCAGCAGCGGAACTAGGGGGCTCGATGAGCAGTTCTTC. Translation: CASSGTRGLDEQFF. The full variable domain, with the rest looked up from reference TRBV2 and TRBJ2-1, is EPEVTQTPSHQVTQMGQEVILRCVPISNHLYFYWYRQILGQKVEFLVSFYNNEISEKSEIFDDQFSVERPDGSNFTLKIRSTKLEDSAMYFCASSGTRGLDEQFFGPGTRLTVL.

The chain couples TRBV11-2 to TRBJ2-7, with D tentatively TRBD2 (6 bases). V dropped 5 bases and J dropped 3 bases, with 14 bases sitting between them. Per the germline V gene, CDR1 is SGHAT and CDR2 is FQNNGV. The length of the CDR3 is 14 residues. The CDR3 is CASSRLVQVYEQYF. The CDR3 DNA sequence: TGTGCCAGCAGCCGACTAGTTCAGGTCTACGAGCAGTACTTC. The full variable domain, rest sourced from reference TRBV11-2 and TRBJ2-7, is EAGVAQSPRYKIIEKRQSVAFWCNPISGHATLYWYQQILGQGPKLLIQFQNNGVVDDSQLPKDRFSAERLKGVDSTLKIQPAKLEDSAVYLCASSRLVQVYEQYFGPGTRLTVT.

The chain uses TRBV5-1 and TRBJ2-2, with D perhaps matching TRBD1 (6 bases). The CDR3 length is 16 residues. Per the germline V gene, CDR1 is SGHRS and CDR2 is YFSETQ. V was pared by 4 bases and J by 5 bases, with 18 bases between. The CDR3 DNA reads TGCGCCAGCAGCGAATCTCAGGGGCTCCTGACCGGGGAGCTGTTTTTT. Protein product: CASSESQGLLTGELFF.

The gene calls are TRBV30 and TRBJ2-5, with a tentative D call TRBD2 (5 bases). The DNA end is a closer match to TRBJ2-7, so the J assignment may be wrong. The CDR3 contains 11 residues. Germline lookup yields CDR1 GTSNPN and CDR2 SVGIG (reference sequence). The CDR3 region has the DNA TGTGCCTGGAGTAGGGAGTACGAGCAGTACTTC. As protein: CAWSREYEQYF.

V and J are TRBV29-1 and TRBJ1-1; D is unresolved. The CDR3 has 12 residues. The V end lost 7 bases, the J end lost 6 bases, and 15 bases lay between the germline ends. Germline assignment: CDR1 SQVTM and CDR2 ANQGSEA. CDR3 DNA: TGCAGCGGTGGCCCTGCCGCAGCTGAAGCTTTCTTT. Encoded protein: CSGGPAAAEAFF.

This chain uses TRBV4-1 with TRBJ1-2, with 7 bases matching TRBD1. The V gene end was trimmed by 4 bases and the J gene end by 7 bases; junction bases not matched to a gene: 6. CDR1 MGHRA and CDR2 YSYEKL come from the germline V gene. The CDR3 runs 13 residues. Here the CDR3 DNA reads TGCGCCAGCAGCCCTTTTTGGACAGGTGGCTACACCTTC. It yields the protein CASSPFWTGGYTF.

The chain has TRBV19 and TRBJ1-5, with TRBD1 matching over 7 bases. J gave up 6 bases and V 5 bases, and 4 bases lay outside the gene matches. CDR1 is LNHDA, CDR2 SQIVND, per germline (reference sequence). CDR3 size: 13 residues. The CDR3 coding sequence is TGTGCCAGTAGTGACAGGGTTGCTCAGCCCCAGCATTTT. Translation: CASSDRVAQPQHF.

This chain links TRBV7-2 with TRBJ1-1; TRBD1 matches at 8 bases. The length of the CDR3 is 14 residues. The germline V gene has CDR1 SGHTA and CDR2 FQGNSA. V shed 4 bases and J 6 bases; nucleotides not matched to a gene: 7. In DNA form, the CDR3 reads TGTGCCAGCAGCTCTAGCAGGGGGCAGGCTGAAGCTTTCTTT. It specifies CASSSSRGQAEAFF.

The rearrangement uses TRBV11-2 and TRBJ1-4; D is unclear. CDR1 is SGHAT, CDR2 FQNNGV, per germline. The CDR3 has 19 amino acids. Trimming took off 1 base at V and 5 bases at J, with 23 bases between the two ends. The CDR3 DNA sequence: TGTGCCAGCAGCTTAGGACTGGGTGGAGAGGCAGCCGGGAATGAAAAACTGTTTTTT. Protein product: CASSLGLGGEAAGNEKLFF.

The rearrangement uses TRBV11-2 and TRBJ1-1; no definite D call. The CDR3 contains 14 residues. V gave up 7 bases and J gave up 5 bases, with 17 bases separating them. CDR1 SGHAT and CDR2 FQNNGV come from the germline V gene. CDR3: CASTAIIRRTEAFF. For the CDR3, the DNA is TGTGCCAGCACCGCGATAATTAGGCGGACTGAAGCTTTCTTT.

The chain links TRBV28 to TRBJ2-7; 8 positions agree with TRBD2. The CDR3 is 14 amino acids. Trimming took 6 bases from V and 7 from J; bases not matched to a gene: 11. Germline-derived CDR1 and CDR2 are MDHEN and SYDVKM. CDR3 protein: CASRPGGASGEQYF. CDR3 coding DNA: TGTGCCAGCAGGCCGGGAGGGGCATCGGGGGAGCAGTACTTC.

The V call is TRBV13, the J call TRBJ2-7; 10 nucleotides align to TRBD1. Trimming removed 2 bases from V and 3 bases from J; junction bases left unmatched: 4. CDR1 PRHDT and CDR2 FYEKMQ come from the germline V gene (reference sequence). This CDR3 contains 15 residues. For the CDR3, the DNA is TGTGCCAGCAGCTTAATGGGACAGGGGTACTACGAGCAGTACTTC. It is translated as CASSLMGQGYYEQYF.

The V and J genes are TRBV10-1 and TRBJ2-7; 11 positions agree with TRBD1. J was trimmed by 4 bases and V by 5 bases; bases with no gene match: 19. The CDR3 runs 19 residues. Germline V lookup: CDR1 WNHNN, CDR2 SYGVQD (reference sequence). The CDR3 DNA reads as TGCGCCAGCAGTCTTCCGGGACAGGGGGGATCAGACGATTTTTACGAGCAGTACTTC. As protein: CASSLPGQGGSDDFYEQYF.

The rearrangement uses TRBV19 and TRBJ1-5, with D possibly matching TRBD1 (5 bases). The CDR3 is 12 amino acids. Trimming left V 3 bases short and J 6 bases short, with 6 bases between. Germline V lookup: CDR1 LNHDA, CDR2 SQIVND (reference sequence). The DNA for the CDR3 is TGTGCCAGTAGTATCCAGGGTCAGCCCCAGCATTTT. Amino acids: CASSIQGQPQHF.